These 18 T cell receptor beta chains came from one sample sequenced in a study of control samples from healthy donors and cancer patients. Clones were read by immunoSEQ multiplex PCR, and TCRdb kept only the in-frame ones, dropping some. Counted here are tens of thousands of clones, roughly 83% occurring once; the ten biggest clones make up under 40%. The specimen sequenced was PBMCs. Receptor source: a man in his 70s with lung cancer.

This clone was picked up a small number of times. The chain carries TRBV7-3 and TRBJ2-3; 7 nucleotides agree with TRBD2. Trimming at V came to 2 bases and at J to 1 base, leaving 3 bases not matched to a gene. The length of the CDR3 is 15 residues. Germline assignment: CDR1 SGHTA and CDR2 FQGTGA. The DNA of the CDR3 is TGTGCCAGCAGCTTAGAGCGGGGTCGCACAGATACGCAGTATTTT. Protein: CASSLERGRTDTQYF.

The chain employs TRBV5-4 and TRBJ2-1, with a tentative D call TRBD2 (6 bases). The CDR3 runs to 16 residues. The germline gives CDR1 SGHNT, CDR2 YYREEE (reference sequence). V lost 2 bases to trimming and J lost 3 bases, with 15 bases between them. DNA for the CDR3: TGTGCCAGCAGCTTCGATCCTAGCGCTAGCTACAATGAGCAGTTCTTC. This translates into CASSFDPSASYNEQFF.

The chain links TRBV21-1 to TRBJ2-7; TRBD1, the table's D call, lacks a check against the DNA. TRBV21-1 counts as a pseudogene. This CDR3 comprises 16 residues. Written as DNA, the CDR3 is TGTGCCAGCAGCCGTAGGACAGGTAGGAGCTCCTACGAGCAGTACTTC. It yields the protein CASSRRTGRSSYEQYF.

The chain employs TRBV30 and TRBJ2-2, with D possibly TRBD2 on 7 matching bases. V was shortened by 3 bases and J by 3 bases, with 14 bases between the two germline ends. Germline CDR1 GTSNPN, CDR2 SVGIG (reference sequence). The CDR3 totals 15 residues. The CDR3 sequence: CAWSLVGGHTGELFF. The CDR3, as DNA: TGTGCCTGGAGCTTGGTGGGGGGGCACACCGGGGAGCTGTTTTTT.

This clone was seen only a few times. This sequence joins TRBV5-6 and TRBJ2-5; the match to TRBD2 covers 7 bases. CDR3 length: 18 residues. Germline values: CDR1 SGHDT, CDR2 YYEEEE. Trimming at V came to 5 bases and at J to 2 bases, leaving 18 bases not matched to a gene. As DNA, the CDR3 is TGTGCCAGCAGGGGGTTGAGGGAGCGGGGCACAGGACAAGAGACCCAGTACTTC. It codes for CASRGLRERGTGQETQYF.

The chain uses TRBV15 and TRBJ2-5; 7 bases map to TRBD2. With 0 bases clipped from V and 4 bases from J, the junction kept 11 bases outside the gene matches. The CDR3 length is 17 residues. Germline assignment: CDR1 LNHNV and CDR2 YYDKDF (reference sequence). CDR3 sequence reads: CATSRDMGRGGGETQYF. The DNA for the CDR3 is TGTGCCACCAGCAGAGATATGGGTCGCGGGGGTGGAGAGACCCAGTACTTC.

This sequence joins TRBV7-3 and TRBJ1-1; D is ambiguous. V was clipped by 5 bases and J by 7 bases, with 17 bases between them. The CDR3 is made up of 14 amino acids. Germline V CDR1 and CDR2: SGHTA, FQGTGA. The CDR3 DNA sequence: TGTGCCAGCAGCCCAAGAGGAGGAAGGGTTGAAGCTTTCTTT. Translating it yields CASSPRGGRVEAFF.

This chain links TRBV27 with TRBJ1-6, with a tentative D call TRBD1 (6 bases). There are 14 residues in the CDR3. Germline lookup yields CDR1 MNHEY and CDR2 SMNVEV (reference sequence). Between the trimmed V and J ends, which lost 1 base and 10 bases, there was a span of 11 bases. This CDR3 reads CASSLWGPDSPLHF. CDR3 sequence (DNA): TGTGCCAGCAGTTTATGGGGGCCGGACTCACCCCTCCACTTT.

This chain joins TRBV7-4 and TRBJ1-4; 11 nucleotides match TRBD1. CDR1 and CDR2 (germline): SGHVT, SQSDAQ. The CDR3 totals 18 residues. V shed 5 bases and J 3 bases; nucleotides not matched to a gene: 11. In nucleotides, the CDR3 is TGTGCCAGCAGCCTAGGACCGGGACAGGGGGTAGCTAATGAAAAACTGTTTTTT. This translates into CASSLGPGQGVANEKLFF.

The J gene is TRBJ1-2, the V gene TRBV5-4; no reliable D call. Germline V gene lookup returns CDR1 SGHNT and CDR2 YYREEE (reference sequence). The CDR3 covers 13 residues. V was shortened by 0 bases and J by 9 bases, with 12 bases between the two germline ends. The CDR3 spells CASSLEAGGRYTF. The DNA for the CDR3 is TGTGCCAGCAGCTTGGAGGCAGGTGGACGCTACACCTTC.

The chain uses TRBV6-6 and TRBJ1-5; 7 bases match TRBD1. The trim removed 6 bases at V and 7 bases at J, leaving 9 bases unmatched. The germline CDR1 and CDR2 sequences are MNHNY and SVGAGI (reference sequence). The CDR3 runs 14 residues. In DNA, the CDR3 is TGTGCCAGCAGCCCGACAGGGTTCAACCAGCCCCAGCATTTT. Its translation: CASSPTGFNQPQHF.

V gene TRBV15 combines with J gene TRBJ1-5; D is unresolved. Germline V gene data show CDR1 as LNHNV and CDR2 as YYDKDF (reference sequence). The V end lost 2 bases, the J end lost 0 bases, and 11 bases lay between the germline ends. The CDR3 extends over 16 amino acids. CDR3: CATSRTPGYSNQPQHF. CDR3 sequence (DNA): TGTGCCACCAGCAGAACCCCGGGCTATAGCAATCAGCCCCAGCATTTT.

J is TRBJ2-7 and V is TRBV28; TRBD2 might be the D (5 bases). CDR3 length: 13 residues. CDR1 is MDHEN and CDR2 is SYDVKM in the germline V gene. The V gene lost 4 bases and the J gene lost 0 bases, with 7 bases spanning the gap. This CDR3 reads CASSSGSSYEQYF. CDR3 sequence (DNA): TGTGCCAGCAGTTCGGGAAGCTCCTACGAGCAGTACTTC. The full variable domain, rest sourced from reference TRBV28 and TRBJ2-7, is DVKVTQSSRYLVKRTGEKVFLECVQDMDHENMFWYRQDPGLGLRLIYFSYDVKMKEKGDIPEGYSVSREKKERFSLILESASTNQTSMYLCASSSGSSYEQYFGPGTRLTVT.

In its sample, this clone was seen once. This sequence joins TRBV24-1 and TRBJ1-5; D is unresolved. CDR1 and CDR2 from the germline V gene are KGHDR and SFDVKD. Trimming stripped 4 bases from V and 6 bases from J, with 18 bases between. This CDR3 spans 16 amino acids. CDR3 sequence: CATSDTAVGLGQPQHF. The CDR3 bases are TGTGCCACCAGTGACACGGCAGTAGGGCTTGGTCAGCCCCAGCATTTT.

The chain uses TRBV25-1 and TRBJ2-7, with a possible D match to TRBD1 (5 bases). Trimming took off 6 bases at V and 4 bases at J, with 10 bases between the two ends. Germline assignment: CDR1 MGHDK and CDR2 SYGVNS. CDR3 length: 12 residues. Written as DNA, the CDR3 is TGTGCCAGCAGAGACAGCTTATACGAGCAGTACTTC. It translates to CASRDSLYEQYF.

This CDR3 is CASSPDRGGDTQYF. Here the CDR3 DNA reads TGTGCCAGCAGTCCGGACAGGGGTGGGGATACGCAGTATTTT. The rearrangement uses TRBV11-3 and TRBJ2-3, with 9 bases matching TRBD1. Germline trimming cut 6 bases from V and 6 bases from J; bases unmatched to any gene: 7. The CDR3 totals 14 residues. Germline V CDR1 and CDR2: SGHNT, YENEEA.

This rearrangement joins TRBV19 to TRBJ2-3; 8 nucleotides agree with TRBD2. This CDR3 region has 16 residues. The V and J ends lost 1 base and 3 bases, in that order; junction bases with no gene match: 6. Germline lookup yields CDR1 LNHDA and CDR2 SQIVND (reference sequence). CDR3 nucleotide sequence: TGTGCCAGTAGTATAGTGGCGGGGGGCGGAACAGATACGCAGTATTTT. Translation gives CASSIVAGGGTDTQYF.

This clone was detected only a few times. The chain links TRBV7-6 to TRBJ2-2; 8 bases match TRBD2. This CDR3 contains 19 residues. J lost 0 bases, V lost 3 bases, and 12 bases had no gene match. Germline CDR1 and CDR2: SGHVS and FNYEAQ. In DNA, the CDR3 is TGTGCCAGCAGCTTGAAACTAGCGGATACGTTCGCGAACACCGGGGAGCTGTTTTTT. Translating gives CASSLKLADTFANTGELFF.